The rows below give T cell receptor beta chains drawn from one sample of a study of CD8 T cells in Susac syndrome. TCRdb processed the immunoSEQ multiplex PCR reads anew with MiXCR; each CDR3 protein has one entry. Counted here are roughly 180,000 distinct CDR3 sequences, approximately 94% occurring once; the ten biggest clones make up about 0.1%. Sequenced input: CD4+ T cells from PBMCs. These receptors all stem from a human donor in good health. The CDR3 runs from the conserved cysteine through the conserved F or W. D genes are given only for firm matches. Clone size is given for some rows only: seen once, a few or many times, or a class if the clone is expanded.

j_gene | d_gene | abundance | v_gene | CDR3nt | CDR3aa
TRBJ2-7 | TRBD2 | . | TRBV11-1 | TGTGCCAGCAGCCCCCGGGGGGAAGGATTCTACGAGCAGTACTTC | CASSPRGEGFYEQYF
TRBJ2-3 | . | . | TRBV27 | TGTGCCAGCAGATCGGGAGTACAGACAGATACGCAGTATTTT | CASRSGVQTDTQYF
TRBJ1-2 | TRBD1 | once | TRBV5-1 | TGCGCCAGCAGCCCCTTGACAGGGGGCGCGCGGGGCTACACCTTC | CASSPLTGGARGYTF
TRBJ1-1 | . | . | TRBV6-6 | TGTGCCAGCAGTTACTCGCTTAATCCGCCGAACACTGAAGCTTTCTTT | CASSYSLNPPNTEAFF
TRBJ1-4 | . | once | TRBV3-1 | TGTGCCACCGGACACTTTGCAACTAATGAAAAACTGTTTTTT | CATGHFATNEKLFF
TRBJ2-5 | . | . | TRBV20-1 | TGCAGTGCTGTGGGGCTCCAAGAGACCCAGTACTTC | CSAVGLQETQYF
TRBJ2-2 | . | . | TRBV30 | TGTGCCTGGAGCCCCGGACGTCCCGGGGAGCTGTTTTTT | CAWSPGRPGELFF
TRBJ1-1 | . | . | TRBV30 | TGTGCCTGGGACCCGGGACGAAGCGTAGCTTTCTTT | CAWDPGRSVAFF
TRBJ1-1 | . | . | TRBV30 | TGTGCCTGGAGTGAAGTGGAAGCTTTCTTT | CAWSEVEAFF
TRBJ1-1 | . | . | TRBV3-1 | TGTGCCAGCAGCTATGGACCTGAAGCTTTCTTT | CASSYGPEAFF
TRBJ1-2 | TRBD1 | . | TRBV30 | TGTGCCTGGAGGACAGGGGCTTATGGCTACACCTTC | CAWRTGAYGYTF
TRBJ2-7 | . | . | TRBV5-6 | TGTGCCAGCAGCTTGTCCGACGAGCAGTACTTC | CASSLSDEQYF
TRBJ2-4 | . | . | TRBV21-1 | TGTGCCAGCATCCCCAACCCCGAGACAGGGGAAAACATTCAGTACTTC | CASIPNPETGENIQYF
TRBJ2-4 | . | . | TRBV5-5 | TGTGCCAGCACACCAAAAAACATTCAGTACTTC | CASTPKNIQYF
TRBJ2-2 | TRBD1 | . | TRBV25-1 | TGTGCCAGCAGTGTTCCAGGGGGGAACACCGGGGAGCTGTTTTTT | CASSVPGGNTGELFF
TRBJ1-1 | . | . | TRBV20-1 | TGCAGTGCTCCTCCCCCGTGGGGATCTGAAGCTTTCTTT | CSAPPPWGSEAFF
TRBJ2-3 | . | . | TRBV29-1 | TGCAGCGTTGAAAAGGCAGGGGTGGGAGATACGCAGTATTTT | CSVEKAGVGDTQYF
TRBJ2-2 | TRBD2 | . | TRBV20-1 | TGCAGTGCTAGACTAGCGGTCACCGGGGAGCTGTTTTTT | CSARLAVTGELFF
TRBJ2-1 | . | . | TRBV18 | TGTGCCAGCTCACCTAGGGACGGGCAAACCTACAATGAGCAGTTCTTC | CASSPRDGQTYNEQFF
TRBJ2-3 | . | . | TRBV3-1 | TGTGCCAGCAGTCTAAATCAGCGGTTCTTCGATACGCAGTATTTT | CASSLNQRFFDTQYF
TRBJ2-6 | . | . | TRBV20-1 | TGCAGTGCTCCCAAGACAGGCTCTGGGGCCAACGTCCTGACTTTC | CSAPKTGSGANVLTF
TRBJ1-2 | . | . | TRBV6-5 | TGTGCCAGCAGTTACTCTGAAGGGGCGTCGATCTCTGGCTACACCTTC | CASSYSEGASISGYTF
TRBJ2-3 | . | once | TRBV3-1 | TGTGCCAGCAGCCAAGGCGGTGCAGATACGCAGTATTTT | CASSQGGADTQYF
TRBJ1-1 | . | . | TRBV19 | TGTGCCAGTAGTATCTTCAGGGGAGACTCCCTGAGTGGGACTGAAGCTTTCTTT | CASSIFRGDSLSGTEAFF
TRBJ2-1 | . | . | TRBV6-6 | TGTGCCAGCAGTTACTCCACGGAAACCAATGAGCAGTTCTTC | CASSYSTETNEQFF
TRBJ2-7 | . | . | TRBV6-1 | TGTGCCAGCAGACTGGACAGTACCTACGAGCAGTACTTC | CASRLDSTYEQYF
TRBJ2-7 | . | . | TRBV20-1 | TGCAGTGCATTCTCAGGACCTACGGAGCAGTACTTC | CSAFSGPTEQYF
TRBJ2-7 | TRBD2 | . | TRBV12-3/TRBV12-4 | TGTGCCAGCACTTCACCGCGGGGGATTGGTTACGAGCAGTACTTC | CASTSPRGIGYEQYF
TRBJ2-3 | TRBD2 | . | TRBV18 | TGTGCCAGCTCACCACCGTCTGCTAGCGGACATACCTATACGCAGTATTTT | CASSPPSASGHTYTQYF
TRBJ1-2 | . | . | TRBV3-1 | TGTGCCAGCAGCCAAGGGGCGAGCCGCTATGGCTACACCTTC | CASSQGASRYGYTF
TRBJ2-7 | TRBD1 | . | TRBV2 | TGTGCCAGCAAATCTACAGGGGGCCCTTCCTACGAGCAGTACTTC | CASKSTGGPSYEQYF
TRBJ2-1 | . | . | TRBV29-1 | TGCAGCGTTGCGGCCGGGACACATTTATACAATGAGCAGTTCTTC | CSVAAGTHLYNEQFF
TRBJ2-1 | . | . | TRBV18 | TGTGCCAGCTCACAACCGGGACACATGAATGAGCAGTTCTTC | CASSQPGHMNEQFF